The TCR beta chain under discussion was sequenced for a study of blood T cell repertoires in COVID-19. Across the study: Spain, Italy and the United States supplied samples that represented acute and convalescent COVID-19. T cells, B-cell-depleted T cells, or PBMCs provided the cDNA or gDNA that served as material.

Authors' processing steps: Counts of nucleated cells, estimated from reference gene primer amplification, were obtained. Only in-frame clones appear in the TCRdb table, and some are missing; sequencing was by immunoSEQ multiplex PCR. That table gives V, J and clone size, and the DNA gave D and trimming. The sample yields a few hundred thousand clones, roughly 88% seen once. This CDR3 contains 16 residues. Germline-derived CDR1 and CDR2 are SGHRS and YFSETQ. Trimming left V 0 bases short and J 2 bases short, with 13 bases between. This chain connects TRBV5-1 to TRBJ2-3; a possible D gene is TRBD1 (5 bases). This clonotype was sampled from a woman in her thirties or forties who had recovered from COVID-19. The specimen sequenced was peripheral blood. CDR3 in DNA: TGCGCCAGCAGCTTGGCCTGGACAAAGAACACAGATACGCAGTATTTT. Its protein product is CASSLAWTKNTDTQYF.